Sequencing of this T cell receptor (beta chain) was carried out in a study of blood T cell repertoires in COVID-19. Study as a whole: The United States, Italy and Spain provided the acute and convalescent COVID-19 samples. The analysed material was cDNA or gDNA that came from T cells, B-cell-depleted T cells, or PBMCs.

Germline V gene sequence: CDR1 SSHAT, CDR2 FNYEAQ (reference sequence). The CDR3 length is 15 residues. In regard to this clone: At one of its ends the junction is not consistent with the germline gene, which may arise from a read error.

The authors' processing: Using reference gene primer amplification, nucleated cell counts were estimated. The method was immunoSEQ multiplex PCR; TCRdb's version includes in-frame clones alone and lacks a portion of them. V, J and clone size derive from that table, while D and trimming were established from the DNA sequence. The table lists some 110,000 clones, roughly 89% of them singletons. The gene calls are TRBV7-7 and TRBJ2-2; 7 bases align to TRBD2. The specimen was peripheral blood. The TCR originated in a human donor in a cohort sampled during active COVID-19. This CDR3 is CASTHTGGDTGELFF. CDR3 DNA sequence: TGTGCTAGCACCCATACGGGGGGTGACACCGGGGAGCTGTTTTTT.